The T cell receptor beta chain described here comes from a study of cytomegalovirus exposure and HLA in healthy donors. The CDR3 has 13 residues. Looked up from germline, CDR1 is SGHAT and CDR2 is FQNNGV. V lost 1 base, J lost 3 bases, and 7 bases lay in between. Points from the study as a whole: Across donors, most TCRs were seen rarely, yet some public ones were widespread. Several top significant clusters appeared, in a later analysis, to be linked to common viral pathogens. The likely explanation for a cluster of highly shared sequence variants was sequencing artifact. Another analysis was done later, and it associated approximately 15,000 TCR beta sequences with HLA alleles at 0.05 false discovery rate.

Notes on this clone: Its target is not known.

Primers for the PCR totalled 60 Vbeta and 13 Jbeta. Repertoires were generated with immunoSEQ multiplex PCR, while TCRdb's copy carries only in-frame clones and drops some. The table records 150,000 to 200,000 clones, roughly 84% of them present only once. V is TRBV11-2 and J is TRBJ2-7; tentative D call: TRBD2 (5 bases). The receptor's source is a boy aged 5-17 years in good health and CMV-seronegative. Sequencing was carried out using PBMCs. CDR3 amino acids: CASSLGGFYEQYF. Written as DNA, the CDR3 is TGTGCCAGCAGCTTAGGAGGGTTCTACGAGCAGTACTTC.